This is a list of T cell receptor beta chains from one sample in a study of cytomegalovirus exposure and HLA in healthy donors. Produced via immunoSEQ multiplex PCR; TCRdb's table is partial and in-frame only. The sample lists about 170,000 clones; roughly 86% were seen once. Sample: PBMCs. Every receptor here comes from a man aged 18 to 30 in good health and CMV-seropositive. Each CDR3 is given with its conserved first and last residue. D genes are given only for firm matches. The size of a clone is reported for some rows only, either as once, few or many, or as a class for expanded clones.

j_call v_call d_call clone_size cdr3_aa cdr3_nt
TRBJ2-7 TRBV2 - few CASKWSHEQYF TGTGCCAGCAAGTGGAGCCACGAGCAGTACTTC
TRBJ2-1 TRBV19 - - CASSPTTHNEQFF TGTGCCAGTAGTCCCACAACCCACAATGAGCAGTTCTTC
TRBJ2-7 TRBV11-2 TRBD2 - CASSFFSGDEQYF TGTGCCAGCAGCTTTTTTAGCGGGGACGAGCAGTACTTC
TRBJ2-1 TRBV9 - - CASSVGQYNEQFF TGTGCCAGCAGCGTAGGACAGTACAATGAGCAGTTCTTC
TRBJ2-3 TRBV5-4 - once CASSLTGTLSTDTQYF TGTGCCAGCAGCTTAACAGGGACGCTTAGCACAGATACGCAGTATTTT
TRBJ2-1 TRBV5-1 TRBD2 - CASSWALREGSYNEQFF TGCGCCAGCAGCTGGGCCCTTCGGGAGGGCTCCTACAATGAGCAGTTCTTC
TRBJ2-1 TRBV7-9 - - CASSRKRQDLTNEQFF TGTGCCAGCAGCCGGAAAAGACAGGACCTAACCAATGAGCAGTTCTTC
TRBJ2-3 TRBV18 - - CASSLGPGTDTQYF TGTGCCAGCTCCCTAGGTCCGGGCACAGATACGCAGTATTTT
TRBJ2-3 TRBV25-1 TRBD2 - CASSASGTDTQYF TGTGCCAGCAGTGCTAGCGGGACAGATACGCAGTATTTT
TRBJ2-7 TRBV27 TRBD1 - CASRGQGAHEQYF TGTGCCAGCAGGGGACAGGGGGCACACGAGCAGTACTTC
TRBJ1-2 TRBV14 TRBD1 once CASSLQGTLVGYTF TGTGCCAGCAGCCTACAGGGGACCCTGGTTGGCTACACCTTC
TRBJ1-1 TRBV15 TRBD1 - CATSGPDRDTEAFF TGTGCCACCAGCGGTCCGGACAGGGACACTGAAGCTTTCTTT
TRBJ1-4 TRBV19 - - CASSIVKGGSEKLFF TGTGCCAGTAGTATAGTCAAGGGTGGGAGTGAAAAACTGTTTTTT
TRBJ2-7 TRBV9 - once CASSPGLMPSSYEQYF TGTGCCAGCAGCCCGGGTTTAATGCCTAGCTCCTACGAGCAGTACTTC
TRBJ2-3 TRBV6-6 TRBD2 - CASTYSRGADTQYF TGTGCCAGCACCTACTCGCGGGGGGCAGATACGCAGTATTTT
TRBJ2-1 TRBV27 - - CASSLLAVSSYNEQFF TGTGCCAGCAGTTTATTGGCGGTGAGCTCCTACAATGAGCAGTTCTTC
TRBJ2-3 TRBV6-6 TRBD2 - CASSQLAGDIDTQYF TGTGCCAGCAGTCAACTAGCGGGAGACATTGATACGCAGTATTTT
TRBJ2-2 TRBV4-1 TRBD1 - CASSQEDRAAGELFF TGCGCCAGCAGCCAAGAGGACAGGGCGGCCGGGGAGCTGTTTTTT
TRBJ2-1 TRBV11-3 TRBD2 - CASSAPGTSAYNEQFF TGTGCCAGCAGCGCACCCGGGACTAGCGCGTACAATGAGCAGTTCTTC
TRBJ2-7 TRBV25-1 - - CASSESDTSYEQYF TGTGCCAGCAGTGAATCTGACACCTCCTACGAGCAGTACTTC
TRBJ2-1 TRBV6-1 TRBD1 - CASSRDRVYNEQFF TGTGCCAGCAGCCGGGACAGGGTCTACAATGAGCAGTTCTTC
TRBJ1-5 TRBV6-5 - - CASSYRLNQPQHF TGTGCCAGCAGTTACCGACTAAATCAGCCCCAGCATTTT
TRBJ2-3 TRBV7-3 - once CASSLRSGTSTDTQYF TGTGCCAGCAGCTTAAGAAGCGGAACTAGCACAGATACGCAGTATTTT
TRBJ2-1 TRBV11-2 - - CASSQETGLPLNEQFF TGTGCCAGCAGCCAAGAGACGGGACTGCCCCTCAATGAGCAGTTCTTC
TRBJ1-1 TRBV18 - - CASSPIGVTEAFF TGTGCCAGCTCACCAATAGGGGTCACTGAAGCTTTCTTT
TRBJ2-3 TRBV27 TRBD2 - CASRTSVQDTQYF TGTGCCAGCAGAACTAGCGTTCAGGATACGCAGTATTTT
TRBJ2-5 TRBV6-1 - - CASNLRAGVKETQYF TGTGCCAGCAACCTAAGGGCAGGGGTTAAAGAGACCCAGTACTTC
TRBJ1-1 TRBV27 - - CASTRSRSMNTEAFF TGTGCCAGCACGAGGTCTAGGTCCATGAACACTGAAGCTTTCTTT
TRBJ2-3 TRBV5-1 - - CASSMPIGDTDTQYF TGCGCCAGCAGCATGCCAATAGGGGACACAGATACGCAGTATTTT
TRBJ2-5 TRBV9 TRBD1 - CASSFGQGQETQYF TGTGCCAGCAGTTTCGGACAGGGCCAAGAGACCCAGTACTTC
TRBJ1-4 TRBV5-1 - once CASSTEPGHTNEKLFF TGCGCCAGCAGCACCGAGCCGGGACACACAAATGAAAAACTGTTTTTT
TRBJ2-7 TRBV14 - - CASSPPGLLYEQYF TGTGCCAGCAGCCCTCCGGGACTCCTCTACGAGCAGTACTTC
TRBJ2-7 TRBV7-9 - - CASSHGRGRLYEQYF TGTGCCAGCAGCCACGGACGAGGGAGATTGTACGAGCAGTACTTC
TRBJ1-2 TRBV4-1 - once CASSQDRTDYYGYTF TGCGCCAGCAGCCAAGACCGGACAGACTACTATGGCTACACCTTC
TRBJ2-2 TRBV9 TRBD1 once CASSVAAGGTGELFF TGTGCCAGCAGCGTAGCGGCAGGGGGCACCGGGGAGCTGTTTTTT
TRBJ2-5 TRBV27 - - CASSLRGQETQYF TGTGCCAGCAGTTTACGGGGACAAGAGACCCAGTACTTC
TRBJ2-2 TRBV6-5 - once CASSYSGGNTGELFF TGTGCCAGCAGTTACTCAGGGGGGAACACCGGGGAGCTGTTTTTT
TRBJ1-1 TRBV7-6 TRBD1 - CASSLYLTGTNTEAFF TGTGCCAGCAGCTTATACTTGACAGGGACGAACACTGAAGCTTTCTTT
TRBJ1-2 TRBV5-1 TRBD1 - CASSLGTDIYGYTF TGCGCCAGCAGTTTAGGGACAGATATCTATGGCTACACCTTC
TRBJ2-7 TRBV7-2 TRBD2 - CASSQRDGYEQYF TGTGCCAGCAGCCAGCGGGACGGGTACGAGCAGTACTTC
TRBJ2-7 TRBV10-3 TRBD1 - CAINVGTGDYEQYF TGTGCCATCAATGTCGGGACAGGGGATTACGAGCAGTACTTC
TRBJ2-1 TRBV19 TRBD2 - CASSTTSGRAWNNEQFF TGTGCCAGTAGTACGACCAGCGGGAGGGCGTGGAACAATGAGCAGTTCTTC
TRBJ2-7 TRBV5-1 TRBD1 - CASSWTGGQYEQYF TGCGCCAGCAGCTGGACAGGGGGTCAGTACGAGCAGTACTTC
TRBJ2-2 TRBV11-2 - - CASSPGPRNTGELFF TGTGCCAGCAGCCCAGGGCCCCGGAACACCGGGGAGCTGTTTTTT
TRBJ1-3 TRBV6-5 - - CATRGGNTIYF TGTGCCACCCGCGGTGGAAACACCATATATTTT
TRBJ2-1 TRBV6-4 TRBD2 - CASSDSTSGYNEQFF TGTGCCAGCAGTGACTCGACTAGCGGGTACAATGAGCAGTTCTTC
TRBJ1-5 TRBV19 TRBD1 few CASSTGTAFYQPQHF TGTGCCAGTAGTACCGGGACAGCCTTCTATCAGCCCCAGCATTTT
TRBJ2-1 TRBV7-9 - - CASSLVEKAGDEQFF TGTGCCAGCAGCTTAGTAGAAAAGGCGGGCGATGAGCAGTTCTTC
TRBJ1-4 TRBV7-3 TRBD1 - CASSLKRWDRGGGCSNEKLFF TGTGCCAGCAGCTTAAAAAGATGGGACAGGGGTGGAGGTTGCTCTAATGAAAAACTGTTTTTT
TRBJ2-1 TRBV18 - - CASSPRRAYNEQFF TGTGCCAGCTCACCACGGCGGGCCTACAATGAGCAGTTCTTC
TRBJ2-1 TRBV30 TRBD2 - CAWSVRGTSGINEQFF TGTGCCTGGAGTGTACGCGGGACTAGCGGGATCAATGAGCAGTTCTTC
TRBJ2-3 TRBV4-1 TRBD2 - CASSQYSGRPTDTQYF TGCGCCAGCAGCCAATATAGCGGGCGACCCACAGATACGCAGTATTTT
TRBJ2-4 TRBV28 - - CASRGTGAGRGGKNIQYF TGTGCCAGCAGGGGTACGGGAGCAGGGCGAGGCGGCAAAAACATTCAGTACTTC
TRBJ2-3 TRBV29-1 - - CSVEEPGGADTQYF TGCAGCGTTGAAGAACCGGGGGGCGCAGATACGCAGTATTTT